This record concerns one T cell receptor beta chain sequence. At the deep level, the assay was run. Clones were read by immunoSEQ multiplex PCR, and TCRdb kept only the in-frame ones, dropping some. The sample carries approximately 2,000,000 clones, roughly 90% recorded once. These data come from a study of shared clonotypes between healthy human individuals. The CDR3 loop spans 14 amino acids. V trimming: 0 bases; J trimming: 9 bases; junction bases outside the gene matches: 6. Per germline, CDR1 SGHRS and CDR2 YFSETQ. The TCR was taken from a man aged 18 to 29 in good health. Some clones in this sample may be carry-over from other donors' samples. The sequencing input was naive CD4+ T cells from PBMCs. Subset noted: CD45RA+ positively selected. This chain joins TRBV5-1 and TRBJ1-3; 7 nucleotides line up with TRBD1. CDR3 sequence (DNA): TGCGCCAGCAGCTTGGGACAGGGTCGGTTCACCATATATTTT. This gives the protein CASSLGQGRFTIYF.